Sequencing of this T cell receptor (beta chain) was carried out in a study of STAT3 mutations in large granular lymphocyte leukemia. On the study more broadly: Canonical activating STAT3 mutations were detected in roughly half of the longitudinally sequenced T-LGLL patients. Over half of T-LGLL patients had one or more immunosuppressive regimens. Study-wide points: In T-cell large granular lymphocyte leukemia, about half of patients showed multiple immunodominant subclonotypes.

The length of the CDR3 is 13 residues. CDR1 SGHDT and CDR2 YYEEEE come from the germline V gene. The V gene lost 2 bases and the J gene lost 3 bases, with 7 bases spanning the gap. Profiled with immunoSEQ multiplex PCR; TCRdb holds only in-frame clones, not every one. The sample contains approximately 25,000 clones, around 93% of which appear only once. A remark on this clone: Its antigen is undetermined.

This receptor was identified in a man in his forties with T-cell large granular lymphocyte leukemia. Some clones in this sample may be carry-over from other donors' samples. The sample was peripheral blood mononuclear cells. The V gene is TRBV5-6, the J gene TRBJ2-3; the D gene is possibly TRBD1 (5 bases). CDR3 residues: CASSLGATDTQYF. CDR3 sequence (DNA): TGTGCCAGCAGCTTAGGGGCTACAGATACGCAGTATTTT.